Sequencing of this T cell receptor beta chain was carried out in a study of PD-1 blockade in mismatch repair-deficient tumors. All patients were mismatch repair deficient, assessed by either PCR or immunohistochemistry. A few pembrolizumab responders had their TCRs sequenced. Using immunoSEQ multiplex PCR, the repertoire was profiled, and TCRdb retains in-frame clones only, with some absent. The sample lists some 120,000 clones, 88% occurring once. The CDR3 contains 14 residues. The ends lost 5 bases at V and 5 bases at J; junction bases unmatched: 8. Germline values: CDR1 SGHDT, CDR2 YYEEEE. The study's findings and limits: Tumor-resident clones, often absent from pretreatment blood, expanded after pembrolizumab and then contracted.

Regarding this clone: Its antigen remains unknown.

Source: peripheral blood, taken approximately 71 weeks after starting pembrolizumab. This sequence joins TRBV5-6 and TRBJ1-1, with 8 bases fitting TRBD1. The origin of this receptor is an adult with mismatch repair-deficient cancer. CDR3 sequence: CASSTTGEGTEAFF. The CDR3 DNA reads TGTGCCAGCAGTACGACAGGGGAGGGGACTGAAGCTTTCTTT.